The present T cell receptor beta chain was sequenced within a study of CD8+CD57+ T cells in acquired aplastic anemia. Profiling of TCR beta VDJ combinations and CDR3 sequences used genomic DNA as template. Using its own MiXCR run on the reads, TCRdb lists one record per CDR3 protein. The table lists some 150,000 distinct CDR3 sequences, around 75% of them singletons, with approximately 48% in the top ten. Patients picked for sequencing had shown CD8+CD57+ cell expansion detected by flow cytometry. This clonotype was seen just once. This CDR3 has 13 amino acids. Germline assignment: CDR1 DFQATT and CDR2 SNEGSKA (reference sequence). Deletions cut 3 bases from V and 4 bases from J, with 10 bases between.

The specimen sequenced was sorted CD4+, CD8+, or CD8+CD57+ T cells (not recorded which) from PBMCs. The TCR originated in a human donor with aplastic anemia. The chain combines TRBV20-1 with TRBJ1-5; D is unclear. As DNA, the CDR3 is TGCAGTGCTAGTAAGGGCGAGAATCAGCCCCAGCATTTT. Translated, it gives CSASKGENQPQHF.